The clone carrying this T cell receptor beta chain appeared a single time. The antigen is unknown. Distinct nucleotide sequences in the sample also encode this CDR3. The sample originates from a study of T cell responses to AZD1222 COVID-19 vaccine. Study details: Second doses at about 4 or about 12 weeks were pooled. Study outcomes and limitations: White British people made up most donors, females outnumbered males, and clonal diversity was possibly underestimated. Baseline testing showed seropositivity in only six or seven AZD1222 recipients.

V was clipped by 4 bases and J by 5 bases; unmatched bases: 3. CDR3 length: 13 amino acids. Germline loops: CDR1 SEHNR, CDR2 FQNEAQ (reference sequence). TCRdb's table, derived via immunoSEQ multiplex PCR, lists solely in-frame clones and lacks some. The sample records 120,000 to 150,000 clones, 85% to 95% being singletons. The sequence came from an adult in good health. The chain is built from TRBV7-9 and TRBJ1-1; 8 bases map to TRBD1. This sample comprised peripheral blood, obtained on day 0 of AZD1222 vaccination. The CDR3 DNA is TGTGCCAGCAGCTACGGACAGGGAACTGAAGCTTTCTTT. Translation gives CASSYGQGTEAFF. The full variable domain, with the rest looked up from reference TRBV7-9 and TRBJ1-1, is DTGVSQNPRHKITKRGQNVTFRCDPISEHNRLYWYRQTLGQGPEFLTYFQNEAQLEKSRLLSDRFSAERPKGSFSTLEIQRTEQGDSAMYLCASSYGQGTEAFFGQGTRLTVV.